The next 21 T cell receptor beta chains were all read from a single sample in a study of blood T cell repertoires in COVID-19. The protocol was immunoSEQ multiplex PCR, while the TCRdb copy is restricted to in-frame clones and leaves out a portion. In the table there are a few hundred thousand clones, about 87% of which are singletons. Sequences were obtained from peripheral blood. These receptors originate from a man in his 60s who had recovered from COVID-19.

The J gene is TRBJ2-5, the V gene TRBV7-9; 9 nucleotides agree with TRBD2. V dropped 1 base and J dropped 6; count of bases not matched to a gene: 6. Germline V gene data show CDR1 as SEHNR and CDR2 as FQNEAQ (reference sequence). The CDR3 extends over 15 amino acids. The CDR3 DNA is TGTGCCAGCAGCTTAGAGGCGGGGGGGCCGCAGACCCAGTACTTC. This gives the protein CASSLEAGGPQTQYF.

The V call is TRBV5-1, the J call TRBJ2-7, with D possibly TRBD1 on 6 matching bases. Trimming shortened V by 3 bases and J by 0 bases, and 16 bases separated the two germline ends. Per germline, CDR1 SGHRS and CDR2 YFSETQ. The CDR3 contains 16 residues. The CDR3 is CASSSRGQTSSYEQYF. CDR3 bases: TGCGCCAGCAGCTCACGCGGACAGACCAGCTCCTACGAGCAGTACTTC. The variable domain in full, completed from reference TRBV5-1 and TRBJ2-7, reads KAGVTQTPRYLIKTRGQQVTLSCSPISGHRSVSWYQQTPGQGLQFLFEYFSETQRNKGNFPGRFSGRQFSNSRSEMNVSTLELGDSALYLCASSSRGQTSSYEQYFGPGTRLTVT.

V is TRBV12-5 and J is TRBJ2-5, with 8 bases identical to TRBD2. Per the germline V gene, CDR1 is LGHNT and CDR2 is FRNRAP. The V gene end was trimmed by 3 bases and the J gene end by 3 bases; junction bases not matched to a gene: 3. The CDR3 runs 14 residues. The CDR3 here is CASGFGGGEETQYF. CDR3 sequence (DNA): TGTGCTAGTGGTTTCGGGGGGGGAGAAGAGACCCAGTACTTC.

V gene TRBV5-1 combines with J gene TRBJ2-5; D gene ambiguous. This CDR3 has 13 amino acids. V shed 4 bases and J shed 1 base, with 8 bases lying between them. Per germline, CDR1 SGHRS and CDR2 YFSETQ. CDR3 sequence reads: CASSPTIQETQYF. CDR3 nucleotides: TGCGCCAGCAGCCCGACAATCCAAGAGACCCAGTACTTC.

This rearrangement joins TRBV5-5 to TRBJ1-1; D is unresolved. This CDR3 contains 13 residues. V lost 2 bases and J 1 base, leaving 6 bases between the germline ends. Germline assignment: CDR1 SGHKS and CDR2 YYEKEE (reference sequence). CDR3 sequence reads: CASSFSENTEAFF. The CDR3 DNA reads as TGTGCCAGCAGCTTTTCAGAGAACACTGAAGCTTTCTTT.

The chain uses TRBV27 and TRBJ2-3; 8 bases agree with TRBD1. CDR3 length: 17 amino acids. The germline gives CDR1 MNHEY, CDR2 SMNVEV (reference sequence). The junction had 14 bases not matched to a gene; V was cut back by 5 bases and J by 4 bases. CDR3 nucleotides: TGTGCCAGCAGTCCTCGGACAGGGAGCAACGGGGCAGATACGCAGTATTTT. Encoded protein: CASSPRTGSNGADTQYF.

The chain employs TRBV30 and TRBJ1-5; D is perhaps TRBD1 (5 bases). Between the trimmed V and J ends, which lost 4 bases and 2 bases, there was a span of 12 bases. Per germline, CDR1 GTSNPN and CDR2 SVGIG (reference sequence). The CDR3 totals 14 residues. In DNA form, the CDR3 reads TGTGCCTGGACCGACAGTGGGGGCAATCAGCCCCAGCATTTT. Translation gives CAWTDSGGNQPQHF. The full variable domain, its missing parts supplied by reference TRBV30 and TRBJ1-5, is SQTIHQWPATLVQPVGSPLSLECTVEGTSNPNLYWYRQAAGRGLQLLFYSVGIGQISSEVPQNLSASRPQDRQFILSSKKLLLSDSGFYLCAWTDSGGNQPQHFGDGTRLSIL.

The rearrangement joins TRBV10-2 to TRBJ2-2; D is ambiguous. The CDR3 loop spans 16 amino acids. V lost 2 bases and J 7 bases, leaving 17 bases between the germline ends. The V gene's germline CDR1 is WSHSY and CDR2 SAAADI. CDR3 in DNA: TGCGCCAGCAGTGAGGTCCCAGGTCTACGAAACGGGGAGCTGTTTTTT. This sequence encodes CASSEVPGLRNGELFF.

The gene calls are TRBV27 and TRBJ1-6; weak D call: TRBD1 (6 bases). The CDR3 extends over 14 amino acids. CDR1 and CDR2 from the germline V gene are MNHEY and SMNVEV (reference sequence). The ends were cut back, 3 bases at V and 10 bases at J, with 13 bases in the middle. CDR3 region: CASSLEGGWSPLHF. CDR3 nucleotide sequence: TGTGCCAGCAGTTTGGAGGGGGGGTGGTCACCCCTCCACTTT.

J is TRBJ2-7 and V is TRBV2; D perhaps matches TRBD1 (5 bases). This CDR3 is built from 16 residues. The germline V gene encodes CDR1 SNHLY and CDR2 FYNNEI. The V end lost 7 bases, the J end lost 3 bases, and 22 bases lay between the germline ends. The CDR3 is CASTAGSAKVSYEQYF. The CDR3 nucleotides are TGTGCCAGCACCGCAGGGTCTGCAAAAGTCAGCTACGAGCAGTACTTC.

This chain connects TRBV7-2 to TRBJ2-6; no clear D gene. The V gene's germline CDR1 is SGHTA and CDR2 FQGNSA. V was pared by 4 bases and J by 3 bases, with 4 bases between. The CDR3 runs 13 residues. The CDR3 DNA is TGTGCCAGCAGCTCCTTTGGGGCCAACGTCCTGACTTTC. Its protein product is CASSSFGANVLTF.

V and J are TRBV6-2 or TRBV6-3 and TRBJ1-2, with D perhaps TRBD1 (5 bases). V lost 0 bases and J lost 4, with 15 bases in between. The length of the CDR3 is 16 residues. Germline V gene sequence: CDR1 MNHEY, CDR2 SVGEGT. The CDR3 DNA reads as TGTGCCAGCAGTTACTCAGGTGGCAGGGTCAGCTATGGCTACACCTTC. This sequence encodes CASSYSGGRVSYGYTF.

The J gene is TRBJ1-3, the V gene TRBV5-1; no reliable D call. CDR1 SGHRS and CDR2 YFSETQ come from the germline V gene. The CDR3 consists of 14 residues. Between the trimmed V and J ends, which lost 4 bases and 0 bases, there was a span of 8 bases. CDR3 sequence reads: CASSQELSGNTIYF. Here the CDR3 DNA reads TGCGCCAGCAGCCAAGAACTCTCTGGAAACACCATATATTTT.

The rearrangement joins TRBV6-5 to TRBJ2-1, with TRBD1 matching over 9 bases. Germline V gene data show CDR1 as MNHEY and CDR2 as SVGAGI. Trimming cost V 6 bases and J 6 bases; bases outside gene matches: 3. This CDR3 is built from 13 residues. CDR3 nucleotide sequence: TGTGCCAGCAGCCGACAGGGGGGCAATGAGCAGTTCTTC. Translated, it gives CASSRQGGNEQFF.

V usage is TRBV7-6 and J usage is TRBJ1-6; D unclear. Trimming took 1 base from V and 9 from J, leaving 10 bases between them. Germline V gene data show CDR1 as SGHVS and CDR2 as FNYEAQ. The CDR3 length is 14 residues. Here the CDR3 DNA reads TGTGCCAGCAGCTTAGATCTGGGGAGTTCACCCCTCCACTTT. Encoded protein: CASSLDLGSSPLHF.

The CDR3 region is CASSLVRGLAVPLKETQYF. Here the CDR3 DNA reads TGTGCCAGCAGTTTAGTCCGGGGGCTAGCGGTCCCACTAAAAGAGACCCAGTACTTC. The chain has TRBV28 and TRBJ2-5; D might be TRBD2 (7 bases). This CDR3 is built from 19 residues. Germline loops: CDR1 MDHEN, CDR2 SYDVKM. V dropped 2 bases and J dropped 3 bases, with 25 bases sitting between them.

The J gene is TRBJ1-2, the V gene TRBV27; 7 bases are shared with TRBD1. Trimming took 4 bases from V and 2 from J; bases not matched to a gene: 10. The length of the CDR3 is 16 residues. CDR1 MNHEY and CDR2 SMNVEV come from the germline V gene (reference sequence). DNA of the CDR3: TGTGCCAGCAGTTACAAGGGACAGAACATAAACTATGGCTACACCTTC. As protein: CASSYKGQNINYGYTF.

The chain combines TRBV5-1 with TRBJ2-1; possible D gene TRBD2, 6 bases. Germline CDR1 and CDR2: SGHRS and YFSETQ. The ends were cut back, 0 bases at V and 0 bases at J, with 7 bases in the middle. This CDR3 is built from 15 residues. The CDR3 nucleotides are TGCGCCAGCAGCTTGGGAGCGGGCTCCTACAATGAGCAGTTCTTC. Its protein product is CASSLGAGSYNEQFF.

This chain joins TRBV19 and TRBJ2-3; D uncertain. CDR3 length equals 14 residues. The V gene's germline CDR1 is LNHDA and CDR2 SQIVND (reference sequence). V was trimmed by 5 bases and J by 3 bases, leaving 12 bases between them. In DNA, the CDR3 is TGTGCCAGTAGTTCTTCGGTCACTACAGATACGCAGTATTTT. Amino acid sequence: CASSSSVTTDTQYF.

V is TRBV2 and J is TRBJ1-6, with D perhaps TRBD1 (6 bases). CDR3 size: 14 residues. Germline V gene data show CDR1 as SNHLY and CDR2 as FYNNEI. Trimming left V 7 bases short and J 0 bases short, with 7 bases between. CDR3 coding DNA: TGTGCCAGCAAAGGGGGCTCCTATAATTCACCCCTCCACTTT. Amino acid sequence: CASKGGSYNSPLHF.

J is TRBJ1-2 and V is TRBV15; D may be TRBD1 (5 bases). With 0 bases removed from V and 6 bases from J, the gap between germline ends came to 11 bases. This CDR3 is 14 amino acids long. The germline CDR1 and CDR2 sequences are LNHNV and YYDKDF (reference sequence). The CDR3 reads CATSREGEEDGYTF. CDR3 in DNA: TGTGCCACCAGCAGAGAAGGGGAGGAGGATGGCTACACCTTC.